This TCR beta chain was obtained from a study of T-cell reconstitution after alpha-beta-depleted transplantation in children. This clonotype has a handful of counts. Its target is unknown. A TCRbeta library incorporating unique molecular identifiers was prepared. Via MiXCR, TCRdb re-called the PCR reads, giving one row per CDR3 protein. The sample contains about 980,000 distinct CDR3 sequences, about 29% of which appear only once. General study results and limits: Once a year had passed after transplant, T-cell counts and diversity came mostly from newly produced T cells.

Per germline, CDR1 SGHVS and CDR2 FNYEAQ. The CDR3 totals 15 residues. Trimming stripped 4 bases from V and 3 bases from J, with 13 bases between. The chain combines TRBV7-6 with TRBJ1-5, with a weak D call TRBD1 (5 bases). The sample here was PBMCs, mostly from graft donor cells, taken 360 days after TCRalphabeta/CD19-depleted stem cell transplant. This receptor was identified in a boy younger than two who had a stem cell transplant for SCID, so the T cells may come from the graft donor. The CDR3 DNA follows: TGTGCCAGCAGCTCGACCGGGGGATTCAATCAGCCCCAGCATTTT. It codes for CASSSTGGFNQPQHF. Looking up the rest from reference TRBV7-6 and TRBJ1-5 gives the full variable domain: GAGVSQSPRYKVTKRGQDVALRCDPISGHVSLYWYRQALGQGPEFLTYFNYEAQQDKSGLPNDRFSAERPEGSISTLTIQRTEQRDSAMYRCASSSTGGFNQPQHFGDGTRLSIL.